The source of this T cell receptor beta chain is a study of neurological immune-mediated disorders. Findings and limits, study-wide: Private repertoires in all groups were suggested by the finding that expanded clones across subjects shared no CDR3 amino acid sequences.

5'RACE with 10-nucleotide random UMIs produced the cDNA. TCRdb independently ran MiXCR on the 5' RACE reads; one entry per CDR3 protein. The table has 30,000 to 45,000 distinct CDR3 sequences, about 9.3% seen once; the top ten hold roughly 6.6%. Many counts were recorded for this clonotype. Its antigen is undetermined. Source material was 2 million unsorted PBMCs, stored at -80 °C in RNAlater. V trimming: 6 bases; J trimming: 2 bases; junction bases outside the gene matches: 6. This CDR3 has 14 residues. Germline V gives CDR1 DFQATT, CDR2 SNEGSKA (reference sequence). The rearrangement joins TRBV20-1 to TRBJ2-3, with 9 nucleotides matching TRBD1. The source material was PBMCs. The TCR sequence derives from a woman aged 30 to 39 with HTLV-1-associated myelopathy (HAM/TSP). CDR3 in DNA: TGCAGTGCGCTAGACAGGGGGACCACAGATACGCAGTATTTT. The encoded protein is CSALDRGTTDTQYF.